This is a list of T cell receptor beta chains from one sample in a study of cytomegalovirus exposure and HLA in healthy donors. Some clones are missing from TCRdb's copy, which holds only in-frame ones; the method was immunoSEQ multiplex PCR. The sample table sets out some 130,000 clones. Sequenced: PBMCs. The origin of the receptors is a woman aged 40 to 50 in good health and CMV-seronegative. CDR3s include the opening cysteine and the closing phenylalanine or tryptophan. Fields, in order: D gene, J gene, V gene, CDR3 DNA, CDR3 protein. A D gene is named only where the DNA matches it firmly.

.,TRBJ1-2,TRBV9,TGTGCCAGCAGCCCGGAAGTCTCGCGGCGACTAAACTATGGCTACACCTTC,CASSPEVSRRLNYGYTF
.,TRBJ1-2,TRBV28,TGTGCCAGCAGCTCAACAGGGACTAGCTATGGCTACACCTTC,CASSSTGTSYGYTF
TRBD1,TRBJ1-2,TRBV29-1,TGCAGCGCAGGACAGGGAAACTATGGCTACACCTTC,CSAGQGNYGYTF
.,TRBJ1-1,TRBV5-4,TGTGCCAGCAGCTCGGGGGAGATTGAAGCTTTCTTT,CASSSGEIEAFF
.,TRBJ1-2,TRBV19,TGTGCCAGTACCATACCGCAGCGTCACTTTGGCTACACCTTC,CASTIPQRHFGYTF
.,TRBJ1-1,TRBV5-6,TGTGCCAGCAGCATGGGGACACGGGGGGGAACTGAAGCTTTCTTT,CASSMGTRGGTEAFF
TRBD1,TRBJ1-2,TRBV20-1,TGCAGTGAACCAGGGGGCTATGGCTACACCTTC,CSEPGGYGYTF
.,TRBJ1-1,TRBV6-5,TGTGCCAGCAGCCAAGACAGATTGGTAGATTTCTTT,CASSQDRLVDFF
.,TRBJ2-1,TRBV7-8,TGTGCCAGCAGCTTAACTCCCTACAATGAGCAGTTCTTC,CASSLTPYNEQFF
TRBD1,TRBJ1-6,TRBV11-1,TGTGCCAGCAGCGCCGGACAGGGTAATTCACCCCTCCACTTT,CASSAGQGNSPLHF
TRBD1,TRBJ2-3,TRBV27,TGTGCCAGCAAGACGGGGACAGACACAGATACGCAGTATTTT,CASKTGTDTDTQYF
.,TRBJ2-7,TRBV19,TGTGCCAGTAGTATTGGCAGAGGGAAATACGAGCAGTACTTC,CASSIGRGKYEQYF
.,TRBJ1-1,TRBV6-5,TGTGCCAGCAGACAGGGCCCAGGGAACACTGAAGCTTTCTTT,CASRQGPGNTEAFF
.,TRBJ2-2,TRBV7-7,TGTGCTAGCAGTTTGACTAGCACCGGGGAGCTGTTTTTT,CASSLTSTGELFF
TRBD1,TRBJ2-3,TRBV11-3,TGTGCCAGCAGCTTAGAAGGGACAGGGCCAGATACGCAGTATTTT,CASSLEGTGPDTQYF
.,TRBJ1-3,TRBV11-2,TGTGCCAGCACTGCGCGAAACACCATATATTTT,CASTARNTIYF
TRBD2,TRBJ2-1,TRBV5-1,TGCGCCAGCAGCTTGAAAGCGGGGACCGTCAATGAGCAGTTCTTC,CASSLKAGTVNEQFF
TRBD1,TRBJ2-1,TRBV4-3,TGCGCCAGCAGCCAAGATTTTGTAGGGGGGACAGGAGAGCAGTTCTTC,CASSQDFVGGTGEQFF
.,TRBJ2-3,TRBV6-5,TGTGCCAGCAGTCCTCCGGGGACAGATACGCAGTATTTT,CASSPPGTDTQYF
.,TRBJ2-2,TRBV7-3,TGTGCCAGCAGCCTCTTGACGGGGAGAGACGCCGGGGAGCTGTTTTTT,CASSLLTGRDAGELFF